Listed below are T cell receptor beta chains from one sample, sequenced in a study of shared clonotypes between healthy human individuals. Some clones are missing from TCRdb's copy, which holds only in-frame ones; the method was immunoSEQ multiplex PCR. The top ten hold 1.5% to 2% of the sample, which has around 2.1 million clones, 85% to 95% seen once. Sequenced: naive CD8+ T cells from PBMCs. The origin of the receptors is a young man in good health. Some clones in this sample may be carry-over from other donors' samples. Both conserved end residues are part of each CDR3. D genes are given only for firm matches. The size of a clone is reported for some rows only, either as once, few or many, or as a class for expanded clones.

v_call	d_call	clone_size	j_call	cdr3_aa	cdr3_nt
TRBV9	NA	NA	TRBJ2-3	CASSDEGLVGPDTQYF	TGTGCCAGCAGCGACGAAGGACTTGTCGGTCCAGATACGCAGTATTTT
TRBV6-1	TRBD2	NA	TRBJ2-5	CASRGSGRGGETQYF	TGTGCCAGCAGGGGTAGCGGGAGGGGTGGGGAGACCCAGTACTTC
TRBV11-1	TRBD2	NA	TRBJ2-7	CASSSLAGGPREQYF	TGTGCCAGCAGCTCACTAGCGGGAGGGCCTCGGGAGCAGTACTTC
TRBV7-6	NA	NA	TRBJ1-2	CASSLPGNYGYTF	TGTGCCAGCAGCTTACCAGGGAACTATGGCTACACCTTC
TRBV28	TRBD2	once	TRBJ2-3	CASSLGIAGADTQYF	TGTGCCAGCAGTTTAGGGATAGCGGGAGCAGATACGCAGTATTTT
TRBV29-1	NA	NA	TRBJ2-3	CSVGWGASDTQYF	TGCAGCGTGGGTTGGGGGGCTTCAGATACGCAGTATTTT
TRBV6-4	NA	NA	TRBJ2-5	CASWGLQYWETGYF	TGTGCCAGCTGGGGACTACAGTATTGGGAGACAGGGTACTTC
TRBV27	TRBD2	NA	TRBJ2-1	CASSPSGRPYNEQFF	TGTGCCAGCAGTCCAAGCGGGAGACCCTACAATGAGCAGTTCTTC
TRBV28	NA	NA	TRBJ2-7	CASSFLGSYEQYF	TGTGCCAGCAGTTTTCTGGGTTCCTACGAGCAGTACTTC
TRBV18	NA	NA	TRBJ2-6	CASSPRDSLRSGANVLTF	TGTGCCAGCTCACCAAGAGACAGCCTCCGGTCTGGGGCCAACGTCCTGACTTTC
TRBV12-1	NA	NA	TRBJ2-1	CASSSHSGGSYNEQFF	TGTGCCAGCAGCTCACATAGCGGAGGCTCCTACAATGAGCAGTTCTTC
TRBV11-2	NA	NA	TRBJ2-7	CASSLVTGPSYEQYF	TGTGCCAGCAGCTTAGTAACGGGGCCCTCCTACGAGCAGTACTTC
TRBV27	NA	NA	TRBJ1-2	CASSPILYGYTF	TGTGCCAGCAGTCCTATCCTCTATGGCTACACCTTC
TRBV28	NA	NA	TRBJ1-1	CASSLGRAFF	TGTGCCAGCAGTTTGGGCCGAGCTTTCTTT
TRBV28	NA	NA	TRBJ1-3	CASSTPQDQWERNTIYF	TGTGCCAGCAGCACCCCACAGGATCAGTGGGAAAGAAACACCATATATTTT
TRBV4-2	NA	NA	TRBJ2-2	CASSPPRWRVSNSGELFF	TGTGCCAGCAGCCCCCCTCGGTGGAGGGTGTCTAATTCCGGGGAGCTGTTTTTT
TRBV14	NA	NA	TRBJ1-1	CASSALALNTEAFF	TGTGCCAGCAGCGCTCTTGCGTTGAACACTGAAGCTTTCTTT
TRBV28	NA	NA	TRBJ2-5	CASSRTARQETQYF	TGTGCCAGCAGTAGGACAGCGCGCCAAGAGACCCAGTACTTC
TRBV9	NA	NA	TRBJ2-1	CASSAWKSSYNEQFF	TGTGCCAGCAGCGCGTGGAAAAGCTCCTACAATGAGCAGTTCTTC
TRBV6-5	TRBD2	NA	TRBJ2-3	CASSYSLAGGVDTQYF	TGTGCCAGCAGTTACTCCCTAGCGGGAGGTGTGGATACGCAGTATTTT
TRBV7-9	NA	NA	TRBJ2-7	CASSLDPYEQYF	TGTGCCAGCAGCTTAGACCCCTACGAGCAGTACTTC
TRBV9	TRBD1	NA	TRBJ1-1	CASSVVQGANTEAFF	TGTGCCAGCAGCGTAGTTCAGGGGGCGAACACTGAAGCTTTCTTT
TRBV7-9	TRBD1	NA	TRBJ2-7	CASSLSGGSGYEQYF	TGTGCCAGCAGCTTATCAGGGGGCTCGGGTTACGAGCAGTACTTC
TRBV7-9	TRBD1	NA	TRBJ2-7	CASSSKTGTGVYEQYF	TGTGCCAGCAGCTCGAAGACCGGGACAGGGGTTTACGAGCAGTACTTC
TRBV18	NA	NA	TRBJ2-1	CASSPRGLVYNEQFF	TGTGCCAGCTCACCACGGGGGCTAGTGTACAATGAGCAGTTCTTC
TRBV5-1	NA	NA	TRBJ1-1	CASSSGNTEAFF	TGCGCCAGCAGCTCCGGGAACACTGAAGCTTTCTTT
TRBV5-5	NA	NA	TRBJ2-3	CASSWGSRLEDTQYF	TGTGCCAGCAGCTGGGGCTCCCGACTAGAGGATACGCAGTATTTT
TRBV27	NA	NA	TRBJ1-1	CARETTISRGTWDTEAFF	TGTGCCAGGGAAACGACTATATCGAGGGGGACCTGGGACACTGAAGCTTTCTTT
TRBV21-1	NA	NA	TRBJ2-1	CASSKANLYWGSSSYNEQFF	TGTGCCAGCAGCAAAGCAAATCTATATTGGGGATCGAGCTCCTACAATGAGCAGTTCTTC
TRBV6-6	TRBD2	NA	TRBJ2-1	CASSPREGLIGNEQFF	TGTGCCAGCAGTCCGAGGGAGGGGCTAATTGGAAATGAGCAGTTCTTC
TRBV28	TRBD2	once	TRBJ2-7	CASSLRVGRQDHQRYYEQYF	TGTGCCAGCAGTTTAAGGGTCGGGAGGCAGGACCATCAGCGCTACTACGAGCAGTACTTC
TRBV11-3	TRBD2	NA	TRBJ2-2	CASSPTSGRAAGELFF	TGTGCCAGCAGCCCTACTAGCGGGAGGGCGGCCGGGGAGCTGTTTTTT
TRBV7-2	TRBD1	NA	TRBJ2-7	CASSFNRGYEQYF	TGTGCCAGCAGCTTCAACAGGGGCTACGAGCAGTACTTC
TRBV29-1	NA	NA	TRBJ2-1	CSVVTINEQFF	TGCAGCGTTGTAACCATCAATGAGCAGTTCTTC
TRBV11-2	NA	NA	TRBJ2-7	CASSVDPLYEQYF	TGTGCCAGCAGCGTAGACCCTCTATACGAGCAGTACTTC
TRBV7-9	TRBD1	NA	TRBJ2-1	CASSAGTGVLF	TGTGCCAGCAGCGCCGGGACAGGGGTTCTCTTC
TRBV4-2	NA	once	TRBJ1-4	CASSQEGSSEKLFF	TGTGCCAGCAGCCAAGAAGGGAGCAGCGAAAAACTGTTTTTT
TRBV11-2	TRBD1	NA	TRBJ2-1	CASSVGGQGFHNEQFF	TGTGCCAGCAGCGTAGGGGGACAGGGGTTTCACAATGAGCAGTTCTTC
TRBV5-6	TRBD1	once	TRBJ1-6	CASSLGTGPNSPLHF	TGTGCCAGCAGCTTGGGGACAGGGCCTAATTCACCCCTCCACTTT
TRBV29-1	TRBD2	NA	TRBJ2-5	CSVPLLAGAETQYF	TGCAGCGTTCCCCTCCTAGCGGGAGCGGAGACCCAGTACTTC
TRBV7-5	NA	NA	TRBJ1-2	CVRSLVAGRGTF	TGTGTCAGAAGCTTAGTGGCCGGCCGAGGCACCTTC
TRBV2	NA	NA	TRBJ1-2	CASSEAVSGVGYGYTF	TGTGCCAGCAGTGAAGCTGTCAGCGGGGTCGGCTATGGCTACACCTTC
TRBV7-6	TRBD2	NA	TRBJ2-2	CASSPLLAGEFNTGELFF	TGTGCCAGCAGCCCGTTACTAGCGGGAGAGTTTAACACCGGGGAGCTGTTTTTT
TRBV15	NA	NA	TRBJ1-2	CATSSSVRGAGYTF	TGTGCCACCAGCAGTTCAGTCAGGGGTGCTGGCTACACCTTC
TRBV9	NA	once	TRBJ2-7	CASSETDPPYEQYF	TGTGCCAGCAGCGAAACGGACCCACCGTACGAGCAGTACTTC
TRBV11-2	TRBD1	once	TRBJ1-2	CASSLDLGRGYGYTF	TGTGCCAGCAGCTTAGATCTTGGCAGGGGGTATGGCTACACCTTC
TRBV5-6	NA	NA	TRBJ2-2	CASSSSANTGELFF	TGTGCCAGCAGCTCTTCAGCGAACACCGGGGAGCTGTTTTTT
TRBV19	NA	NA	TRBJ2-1	CASSIPAPLTGNEQFF	TGTGCCAGTAGTATTCCTGCGCCGCTCACGGGCAATGAGCAGTTCTTC
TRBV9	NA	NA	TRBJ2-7	CASSVAPGAGYEQYF	TGTGCCAGCAGCGTAGCCCCGGGGGCAGGTTACGAGCAGTACTTC
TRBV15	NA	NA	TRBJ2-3	CATTRRLEDTQYF	TGTGCCACCACCCGCCGCCTGGAGGATACGCAGTATTTT
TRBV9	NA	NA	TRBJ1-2	CASSAIGHYGYTF	TGTGCCAGCAGCGCTATCGGTCACTATGGCTACACCTTC
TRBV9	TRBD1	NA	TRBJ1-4	CASSSRQGTNEKLFF	TGTGCCAGCAGCTCCCGACAGGGCACTAATGAAAAACTGTTTTTT
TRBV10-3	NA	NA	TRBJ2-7	CAISDIGTPYEQYF	TGTGCCATCAGTGATATCGGGACACCCTACGAGCAGTACTTC
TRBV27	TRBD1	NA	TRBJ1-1	CASSPLSTDPDRAFF	TGTGCCAGCAGTCCTCTCTCGACAGACCCGGACAGGGCTTTCTTT
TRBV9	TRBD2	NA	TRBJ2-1	CASSVGSSGMGNEQFF	TGTGCCAGCAGCGTAGGAAGTAGCGGGATGGGCAATGAGCAGTTCTTC
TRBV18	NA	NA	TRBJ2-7	CASSPAVPHEQYF	TGTGCCAGCTCGCCCGCGGTCCCCCACGAGCAGTACTTC
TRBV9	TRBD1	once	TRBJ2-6	CASSVGRTGPAHSGANVLTF	TGTGCCAGCAGCGTAGGGAGGACAGGGCCAGCCCACTCTGGGGCCAACGTCCTGACTTTC
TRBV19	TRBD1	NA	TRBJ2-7	CASSIADRGWYEQYF	TGTGCCAGTAGTATCGCGGACAGGGGATGGTACGAGCAGTACTTC
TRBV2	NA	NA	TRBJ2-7	CASSEAGRKLAYEQYF	TGTGCCAGCAGTGAAGCAGGACGAAAGCTAGCTTACGAGCAGTACTTC
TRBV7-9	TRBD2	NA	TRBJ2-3	CASSLVGRLAQSTDTQYF	TGTGCCAGCAGCTTAGTAGGGAGACTAGCGCAGAGCACAGATACGCAGTATTTT